One and the same sample provided the 32 T cell receptor beta chains below, sequenced in a study of cytomegalovirus exposure and HLA in healthy donors. A multiplex PCR was run with 60 Vbeta primers and 13 Jbeta primers. Libraries were prepared by immunoSEQ multiplex PCR; TCRdb keeps only in-frame clonotypes and omits some of them. The data show fewer than 200,000 clones, 75% to 90% seen once. Sequencing was performed on PBMCs. These receptors all stem from a boy aged 5-17 years in good health and CMV-seronegative.

V gene TRBV28 combines with J gene TRBJ1-2; a weak D match, TRBD1 (6 bases). Germline assignment: CDR1 MDHEN and CDR2 SYDVKM. The CDR3 consists of 14 residues. Trimming cost V 8 bases and J 3 bases, with 16 bases left between them. The CDR3 sequence: CASEQDEGDYGYTF. The CDR3 nucleotides are TGTGCCAGCGAACAGGACGAGGGGGACTATGGCTACACCTTC.

The chain uses TRBV10-3 and TRBJ1-1; D is ambiguous. Deletions cut 4 bases from V and 6 bases from J, with 12 bases between. CDR1 and CDR2 from the germline V gene are ENHRY and SYGVKD. This CDR3 has 13 residues. The CDR3 loop reads CAISGRRLSEAFF. The CDR3 DNA reads as TGTGCCATCAGTGGAAGGCGGCTGTCTGAAGCTTTCTTT.

In the case of this clone: Other DNA sequences of this sample code for an identical CDR3. CDR3 bases: TGTGCCAGTGTCAGCCTGGCGGGAGGGAAAGAACCCTACGAGCAGTACTTC. Amino acids: CASVSLAGGKEPYEQYF. The genes are TRBV10-3 and TRBJ2-7; 9 bases match TRBD2. CDR3 length equals 17 residues. The germline CDR1 and CDR2 sequences are ENHRY and SYGVKD. Trimming took 10 bases from V and 2 from J; bases not matched to a gene: 18.

The V and J genes are TRBV9 and TRBJ2-3; 8 positions agree with TRBD2. Trimming cost V 0 bases and J 4 bases; bases outside gene matches: 10. Germline V gives CDR1 SGDLS, CDR2 YYNGEE. The CDR3 spans 17 residues. CDR3 nucleotides: TGTGCCAGCAGCGTAGAGGTGGTCGGGGGGGCCTCAGATACGCAGTATTTT. As protein: CASSVEVVGGASDTQYF. Full variable domain (rest looked up from reference TRBV9 and TRBJ2-3): DSGVTQTPKHLITATGQRVTLRCSPRSGDLSVYWYQQSLDQGLQFLIQYYNGEERAKGNILERFSAQQFPDLHSELNLSSLELGDSALYFCASSVEVVGGASDTQYFGPGTRLTVL.

This clone was seen a handful of times. The rearrangement uses TRBV5-8 and TRBJ2-1; D unresolved. Germline-derived CDR1 and CDR2 are SGHTS and YDEGEE. V shed 0 bases and J shed 4 bases, with 2 bases lying between them. The CDR3 runs to 12 residues. This CDR3 reads CASSLVYNEQFF. The CDR3 DNA is TGTGCCAGCAGCTTGGTATACAATGAGCAGTTCTTC.

This clone was seen a handful of times. This sample includes further DNA sequences coding for the same CDR3. The chain is built from TRBV9 and TRBJ1-4, with a possible D match to TRBD1 (5 bases). V was trimmed by 0 bases and J by 4 bases, leaving 7 bases between them. Germline V lookup: CDR1 SGDLS, CDR2 YYNGEE. The CDR3 contains 14 residues. CDR3 sequence reads: CASSVGQINEKLFF. In DNA, the CDR3 is TGTGCCAGCAGCGTAGGACAGATTAATGAAAAACTGTTTTTT.

The V gene is TRBV7-3, the J gene TRBJ2-3; 7 bases match TRBD2. Germline V lookup: CDR1 SGHTA, CDR2 FQGTGA. The ends lost 6 bases at V and 0 bases at J; junction bases unmatched: 9. The CDR3 loop spans 16 amino acids. The CDR3 is CASSPPSSGSTDTQYF. The CDR3 coding sequence is TGTGCCAGCAGTCCCCCCAGTAGCGGGAGCACAGATACGCAGTATTTT.

The chain is built from TRBV7-2 and TRBJ2-7; perhaps TRBD2 as D (6 bases). The ends were cut back, 1 base at V and 2 bases at J, with 18 bases in the middle. The CDR3 is 17 amino acids. CDR1 and CDR2 (germline): SGHTA, FQGNSA. The CDR3 protein is CASSLGPGTPRPYEQYF. The CDR3 coding sequence is TGTGCCAGCAGCTTAGGTCCCGGGACTCCCAGGCCCTACGAGCAGTACTTC.

This clone showed up just a few times. This chain links TRBV9 with TRBJ1-5; 8 nucleotides agree with TRBD1. The J segment lost 4 bases and the V segment lost 4 bases, leaving 7 bases of the junction unmatched. The germline V gene encodes CDR1 SGDLS and CDR2 YYNGEE. This CDR3 has 15 amino acids. CDR3 sequence reads: CASSPEGQANQPQHF. CDR3 in DNA: TGTGCCAGCAGCCCAGAGGGACAGGCAAATCAGCCCCAGCATTTT.

The V gene is TRBV5-5, the J gene TRBJ1-5, with 9 bases that match TRBD1. This CDR3 is built from 17 residues. Trimming at V came to 2 bases and at J to 0 bases, leaving 6 bases not matched to a gene. Germline-derived CDR1 and CDR2 are SGHKS and YYEKEE (reference sequence). The CDR3 here is CASSFGTGYYSNQPQHF. CDR3 bases: TGTGCCAGCAGCTTCGGGACAGGGTATTATAGCAATCAGCCCCAGCATTTT.

The gene calls are TRBV6-5 and TRBJ1-6, with D perhaps TRBD1 (6 bases). Germline CDR1 is MNHEY and CDR2 is SVGAGI. The ends were cut back, 6 bases at V and 7 bases at J, with 13 bases in the middle. The CDR3 is 14 residues long. The CDR3 here is CASRSSGGNSPLHF. CDR3 in DNA: TGTGCCAGCAGAAGTAGCGGGGGCAATTCACCCCTCCACTTT.

This rearrangement joins TRBV2 to TRBJ1-2; D uncertain. The CDR3 consists of 15 residues. Germline loops: CDR1 SNHLY, CDR2 FYNNEI. V lost 3 bases and J lost 4, with 15 bases in between. The CDR3 loop reads CASSDLGSHSYGYTF. Here the CDR3 DNA reads TGTGCCAGCAGTGATCTAGGATCTCACTCCTATGGCTACACCTTC.

The gene calls are TRBV14 and TRBJ2-1, with a weak D call TRBD2 (6 bases). With 1 base removed from V and 5 bases from J, the gap between germline ends came to 21 bases. The CDR3 is 18 residues long. CDR1 and CDR2 from the germline V gene are SGHDN and FVKESK. CDR3 sequence (DNA): TGTGCCAGCAGCCAAGTAGGAGCCAGGGACTCTACTAACAATGAGCAGTTCTTC. Translating it yields CASSQVGARDSTNNEQFF. Filled out from reference TRBV14 and TRBJ2-1, the complete variable domain reads EAGVTQFPSHSVIEKGQTVTLRCDPISGHDNLYWYRRVMGKEIKFLLHFVKESKQDESGMPNNRFLAERTGGTYSTLKVQPAELEDSGVYFCASSQVGARDSTNNEQFFGPGTRLTVL.

The chain recombines TRBV2 with TRBJ1-3; TRBD1 aligns across 9 bases. The CDR3 runs to 14 residues. The germline gives CDR1 SNHLY, CDR2 FYNNEI. The V gene end was trimmed by 6 bases and the J gene end by 6 bases; junction bases not matched to a gene: 6. The CDR3 loop is CASRLTGGANTIYF. As DNA, the CDR3 is TGTGCCAGCAGGTTGACAGGGGGTGCAAACACCATATATTTT.

The chain has TRBV5-6 and TRBJ1-1; 7 bases are a match to TRBD1. Germline trimming cut 2 bases from V and 2 bases from J; bases unmatched to any gene: 9. This CDR3 is built from 16 residues. CDR1 and CDR2 from the germline V gene are SGHDT and YYEEEE. This CDR3 is CASSFDPRQGNTEAFF. DNA of the CDR3: TGTGCCAGCAGCTTTGACCCACGACAGGGTAACACTGAAGCTTTCTTT.

The chain links TRBV27 to TRBJ1-5; no definite D call. The CDR3 contains 12 residues. The germline gives CDR1 MNHEY, CDR2 SMNVEV (reference sequence). Trimming stripped 6 bases from V and 4 bases from J, with 7 bases between. CDR3 residues: CASRTQNQPQHF. In DNA form, the CDR3 reads TGTGCCAGCAGGACACAAAATCAGCCCCAGCATTTT.

The rearrangement joins TRBV13 to TRBJ1-3, with no clear D. V was shortened by 8 bases and J by 3 bases, with 14 bases between the two germline ends. Germline CDR1 reads PRHDT; CDR2 reads FYEKMQ (reference sequence). This CDR3 has 14 amino acids. In nucleotides, the CDR3 is TGTGCCAGCCCACCGAGGACTCTTGGAAACACCATATATTTT. This codes for CASPPRTLGNTIYF.

This rearrangement joins TRBV10-3 to TRBJ2-7; D gene uncertain. The CDR3 covers 14 residues. Germline assignment: CDR1 ENHRY and CDR2 SYGVKD. V was trimmed by 5 bases and J by 0 bases, leaving 11 bases between them. The CDR3 DNA reads as TGTGCCATCAGTCCGACTGAAAACTCCTACGAGCAGTACTTC. Protein product: CAISPTENSYEQYF.

This chain joins TRBV5-5 and TRBJ1-1; D may be TRBD1 (5 bases). There are 17 residues in the CDR3. V lost 0 bases to trimming and J lost 0 bases, with 15 bases between them. Germline-derived CDR1 and CDR2 are SGHKS and YYEKEE (reference sequence). The CDR3 DNA is TGTGCCAGCAGCTTGGGCCAAGGGGCCACCATGAACACTGAAGCTTTCTTT. It encodes CASSLGQGATMNTEAFF. The full variable domain, with the rest looked up from reference TRBV5-5 and TRBJ1-1, is DAGVTQSPTHLIKTRGQQVTLRCSPISGHKSVSWYQQVLGQGPQFIFQYYEKEERGRGNFPDRFSARQFPNYSSELNVNALLLGDSALYLCASSLGQGATMNTEAFFGQGTRLTVV.

The chain joins TRBV19 to TRBJ2-4; TRBD2 is a possible D gene (5 bases). The CDR3 is 15 residues long. Germline V gene lookup returns CDR1 LNHDA and CDR2 SQIVND (reference sequence). The V gene lost 4 bases and the J gene lost 6 bases, with 16 bases spanning the gap. The DNA of the CDR3 is TGTGCCAGTAGTACCCCGGCGGGCAGTCGAAACATTCAGTACTTC. Translated, it gives CASSTPAGSRNIQYF.

The gene calls are TRBV6-5 and TRBJ1-4; TRBD1 matches at 8 bases. The CDR3 consists of 14 residues. Germline-derived CDR1 and CDR2 are MNHEY and SVGAGI. V dropped 6 bases and J dropped 8; count of bases not matched to a gene: 8. For the CDR3, the DNA is TGTGCCAGCAGACAAACAGGGGGATGGGAAAAACTGTTTTTT. This gives the protein CASRQTGGWEKLFF.

This CDR3 reads CATSRGSGNEKLFF. CDR3 coding DNA: TGTGCCACCAGCAGAGGGTCAGGGAATGAAAAACTGTTTTTT. The rearrangement joins TRBV15 to TRBJ1-4; weak D call: TRBD1 (5 bases). CDR1 LNHNV and CDR2 YYDKDF come from the germline V gene (reference sequence). The ends were cut back, 1 base at V and 5 bases at J, with 8 bases in the middle. This CDR3 spans 14 amino acids. The whole variable domain, filled in from reference TRBV15 and TRBJ1-4, reads DAMVIQNPRYQVTQFGKPVTLSCSQTLNHNVMYWYQQKSSQAPKLLFHYYDKDFNNEADTPDNFQSRRPNTSFCFLDIRSPGLGDTAMYLCATSRGSGNEKLFFGSGTQLSVL.

The genes are TRBV19 and TRBJ1-1; D gene ambiguous. V gave up 3 bases and J gave up 1 base, with 6 bases separating them. Germline assignment: CDR1 LNHDA and CDR2 SQIVND (reference sequence). CDR3 length: 13 residues. The chain's CDR3 is CASSMSGNTEAFF. In DNA, the CDR3 is TGTGCCAGTAGTATGAGTGGGAACACTGAAGCTTTCTTT.

The chain couples TRBV7-2 to TRBJ2-1, with 8 nucleotides matching TRBD2. J lost 9 bases, V lost 5 bases, and 6 bases had no gene match. The germline V gene has CDR1 SGHTA and CDR2 FQGNSA. The CDR3 has 13 residues. CDR3 sequence reads: CASSAGTRVEQFF. CDR3 sequence (DNA): TGTGCCAGCAGCGCCGGGACTAGAGTTGAGCAGTTCTTC.

The table lists this clone with a few counts. J is TRBJ1-1 and V is TRBV11-3, with D uncertain. CDR3 length: 14 residues. Trimming stripped 0 bases from V and 4 bases from J, with 9 bases between. Germline loops: CDR1 SGHNT, CDR2 YENEEA. CDR3 region: CASSLEGGPTEAFF. The CDR3 nucleotides read TGTGCCAGCAGCTTAGAAGGAGGCCCCACTGAAGCTTTCTTT.

The rearrangement links TRBV5-1 to TRBJ2-5; 10 bases map to TRBD1. The better agreement between TRBJ2-7 and the DNA end casts doubt on the J call. The CDR3 runs 17 residues. CDR1 SGHRS and CDR2 YFSETQ come from the germline V gene. CDR3 region: CASSSLPGQGYADEQYF. CDR3 DNA: TGCGCCAGCAGCTCCCTACCGGGACAGGGGTATGCGGACGAGCAGTACTTC.

The CDR3 bases are TGTGCCTGGAGTGTACGGACTAGCGACACCGGGGAGCTGTTTTTT. Its protein is CAWSVRTSDTGELFF. V usage is TRBV30 and J usage is TRBJ2-2; 9 bases are a match to TRBD2. Trimming at V came to 0 bases and at J to 3 bases, leaving 2 bases not matched to a gene. CDR1 is GTSNPN and CDR2 is SVGIG in the germline V gene (reference sequence). The CDR3 contains 15 residues.

The V and J genes are TRBV7-2 and TRBJ2-7; 8 bases are shared with TRBD1. With 6 bases clipped from V and 3 bases from J, the junction kept 10 bases outside the gene matches. Germline CDR1 reads SGHTA; CDR2 reads FQGNSA. The CDR3 length is 15 residues. The CDR3 coding sequence is TGTGCCAGCAGGGCCGTCACAGGGGGAATCTACGAGCAGTACTTC. Translating it yields CASRAVTGGIYEQYF.

This chain connects TRBV5-6 to TRBJ2-5; D gene ambiguous. There are 14 residues in the CDR3. The germline gives CDR1 SGHDT, CDR2 YYEEEE. V was clipped by 4 bases and J by 4 bases, with 14 bases between them. The CDR3 DNA is TGTGCCAGCAGCGCCCCCTCCGGTCTAGAGACCCAGTACTTC. Translated: CASSAPSGLETQYF.

The V and J genes are TRBV5-1 and TRBJ1-1; D is possibly TRBD1 (6 bases). V lost 2 bases to trimming and J lost 6 bases, with 8 bases between them. The CDR3 extends over 12 amino acids. Germline assignment: CDR1 SGHRS and CDR2 YFSETQ. CDR3 DNA: TGCGCCAGCAGCTTACAGGGTCCTGAAGCTTTCTTT. Residues: CASSLQGPEAFF.

The table lists this clone with a few counts. This chain joins TRBV5-8 and TRBJ1-1, with D unclear. There are 14 residues in the CDR3. Trimming cost V 2 bases and J 0 bases, with 8 bases left between them. Germline values: CDR1 SGHTS, CDR2 YDEGEE. The chain's CDR3 is CASSFIPMNTEAFF. The CDR3 DNA follows: TGTGCCAGCAGCTTCATCCCTATGAACACTGAAGCTTTCTTT. Full variable domain (remainder filled in from reference TRBV5-8 and TRBJ1-1): EAGVTQSPTHLIKTRGQQATLRCSPISGHTSVYWYQQALGLGLQFLLWYDEGEERNRGNFPPRFSGRQFPNYSSELNVNALELEDSALYLCASSFIPMNTEAFFGQGTRLTVV.

V usage is TRBV19 and J usage is TRBJ1-1, with 7 bases aligning to TRBD1. After removal of 3 bases from V and 4 bases from J, the junction contained 5 bases not matched to a gene. The CDR3 consists of 14 residues. Germline V CDR1 and CDR2: LNHDA, SQIVND (reference sequence). The CDR3 DNA reads as TGTGCCAGTAGTATCAGGGGGTCGGGCACTGAAGCTTTCTTT. It yields the protein CASSIRGSGTEAFF.